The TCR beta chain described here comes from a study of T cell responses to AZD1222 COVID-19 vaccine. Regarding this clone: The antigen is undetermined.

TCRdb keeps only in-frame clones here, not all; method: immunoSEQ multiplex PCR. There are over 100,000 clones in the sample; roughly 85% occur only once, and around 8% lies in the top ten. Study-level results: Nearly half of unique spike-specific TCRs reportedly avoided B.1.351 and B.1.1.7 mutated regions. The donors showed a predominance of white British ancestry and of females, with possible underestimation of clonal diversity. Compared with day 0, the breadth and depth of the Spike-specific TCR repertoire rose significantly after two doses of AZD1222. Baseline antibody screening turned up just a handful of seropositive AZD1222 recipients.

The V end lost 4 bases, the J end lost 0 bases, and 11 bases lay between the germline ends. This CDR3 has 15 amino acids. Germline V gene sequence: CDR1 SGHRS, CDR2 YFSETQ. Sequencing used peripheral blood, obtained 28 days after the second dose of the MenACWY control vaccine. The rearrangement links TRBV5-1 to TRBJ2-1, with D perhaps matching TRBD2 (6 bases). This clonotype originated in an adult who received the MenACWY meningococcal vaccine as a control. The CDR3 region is CASSRESSSYNEQFF. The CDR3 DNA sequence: TGCGCCAGCAGCCGGGAGAGTAGCTCCTACAATGAGCAGTTCTTC. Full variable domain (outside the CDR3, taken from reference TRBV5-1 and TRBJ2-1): KAGVTQTPRYLIKTRGQQVTLSCSPISGHRSVSWYQQTPGQGLQFLFEYFSETQRNKGNFPGRFSGRQFSNSRSEMNVSTLELGDSALYLCASSRESSSYNEQFFGPGTRLTVL.